These 15 T cell receptor beta chains were sequenced from one sample in a study of identical twins. TCRdb recomputed calls from the 5' RACE reads with MiXCR, one row per CDR3 protein. In the table there are more than 400,000 distinct CDR3 sequences, roughly 15% of which are singletons. This sample was shared with a second study, whose subject was yellow fever vaccine responses in identical twins.

The specimen sequenced was CD4+ T cells sorted from blood. These receptors were obtained from a young woman in good health.

V usage is TRBV20-1 and J usage is TRBJ2-7; no clear D gene. This CDR3 region has 12 residues. The V gene lost 3 bases and the J gene lost 5 bases, with 11 bases spanning the gap. Germline V lookup: CDR1 DFQATT, CDR2 SNEGSKA (reference sequence). The CDR3 DNA follows: TGCAGTGCTAGTCGTCTAAGGGACGAGCAGTACGTC. It is translated as CSASRLRDEQYV.

This sequence joins TRBV27 and TRBJ2-1; D is perhaps TRBD2 (5 bases). This CDR3 comprises 12 residues. Germline loops: CDR1 MNHEY, CDR2 SMNVEV (reference sequence). CDR3 in amino acids: CVTRGGENEQFF. The CDR3 bases are TGTGTCACACGCGGAGGCGAGAATGAGCAGTTCTTC.

The chain couples TRBV29-1 to TRBJ1-1; the D is unclear. The germline CDR1 and CDR2 sequences are SQVTM and ANQGSEA. Between the trimmed V and J ends, which lost 4 bases and 1 base, there was a span of 10 bases. The CDR3 is 13 residues long. The CDR3 loop reads CSVVEGQNTEAFF. The CDR3 nucleotides are TGCAGCGTTGTAGAGGGCCAGAACACTGAAGCTTTCTTT.

This clonotype has more than one count but fewer than ten. The J gene is TRBJ2-7, the V gene TRBV7-8, with 8 positions matching TRBD2. The CDR3 runs to 16 residues. Germline trimming cut 1 base from V and 1 base from J; bases unmatched to any gene: 6. The germline V gene has CDR1 SGHVS and CDR2 FQNEAQ. CDR3 loop: CASSLVVGRASYEQYF. The CDR3, as DNA: TGTGCCAGCAGCTTAGTGGTCGGGAGGGCTTCCTACGAGCAGTACTTC. The complete variable domain, with remaining parts taken from reference TRBV7-8 and TRBJ2-7, reads GAGVSQSPRYKVAKRGQDVALRCDPISGHVSLFWYQQALGQGPEFLTYFQNEAQLDKSGLPSDRFFAERPEGSVSTLKIQRTQQEDSAVYLCASSLVVGRASYEQYFGPGTRLTVT.

This clonotype was seen a handful of times. The chain combines TRBV28 with TRBJ2-7, with D possibly being TRBD2 (6 bases). Germline V lookup: CDR1 MDHEN, CDR2 SYDVKM. V lost 4 bases and J 3 bases, leaving 13 bases between the germline ends. The CDR3 is 14 residues long. Written as DNA, the CDR3 is TGTGCCAGCAGTTCTGGGACTGCCGGCTACGAGCAGTACGTC. Translated, it gives CASSSGTAGYEQYV.

The chain has TRBV29-1 and TRBJ2-1; no reliable D call. The germline CDR1 and CDR2 sequences are SQVTM and ANQGSEA. CDR3 length: 15 residues. Trimming shortened V by 6 bases and J by 9 bases, and 24 bases separated the two germline ends. The CDR3 nucleotides read TGCAGCGTCCTGTTCAGGCCCTTAGTCGATGGTGAGCAGTTCTTC. It translates to CSVLFRPLVDGEQFF.

This clonotype has more than one count but fewer than ten. CDR3 bases: TGTGCCAGCAGACCTCAAGGACAGGGCTCTTTAGAGCAGTACTTC. Protein sequence: CASRPQGQGSLEQYF. This chain uses TRBV28 with TRBJ2-7, with TRBD1 identical over 8 bases. V shed 6 bases and J 7 bases; nucleotides not matched to a gene: 14. This CDR3 is built from 15 residues. Germline V gives CDR1 MDHEN, CDR2 SYDVKM.

J is TRBJ2-2 and V is TRBV7-6; TRBD2 matches 13 bases. V was clipped by 5 bases and J by 4 bases; unmatched bases: 4. The V gene's germline CDR1 is SGHVS and CDR2 FNYEAQ. The CDR3 is 16 residues long. The CDR3 is CASSVGLAGVTGELFF. The CDR3 region has the DNA TGTGCCAGCAGCGTCGGACTAGCGGGGGTCACCGGGGAGCTGTTTTTT.

This clonotype turned up a few times. This rearrangement joins TRBV7-9 to TRBJ1-1; D gene unclear. V lost 1 base, J lost 0 bases, and 9 bases lay in between. CDR1 is SEHNR, CDR2 FQNEAQ, per germline (reference sequence). The CDR3 length is 15 residues. The CDR3 loop is CASSLVAVLNTEAFF. In nucleotides, the CDR3 is TGTGCCAGCAGCTTAGTGGCAGTACTGAACACTGAAGCTTTCTTT.

The J gene is TRBJ2-3, the V gene TRBV20-1; TRBD2 agrees at 15 bases. Germline values: CDR1 DFQATT, CDR2 SNEGSKA (reference sequence). J lost 1 base, V lost 3 bases, and 5 bases had no gene match. The CDR3 has 17 amino acids. The CDR3 coding sequence is TGCAGTGCTAGGGACGGACTAGCGGGGGGGGGCACAGATACGCAGTATTTT. The encoded protein is CSARDGLAGGGTDTQYF.

The genes are TRBV5-1 and TRBJ1-1; perhaps TRBD1 as D (6 bases). CDR1 and CDR2 from the germline V gene are SGHRS and YFSETQ. The V and J ends lost 4 bases and 0 bases respectively, with 19 bases between them. This CDR3 is built from 17 residues. CDR3: CASSPQVGGGLNTEAFF. Here the CDR3 DNA reads TGCGCCAGCAGCCCGCAGGTAGGGGGTGGGTTGAACACTGAAGCTTTCTTT.

This clonotype was observed a few times. In nucleotides, the CDR3 is TGTGCCAGCAGCCCACAGGGACTAGGCGATGAGCAGTTCTTC. Protein: CASSPQGLGDEQFF. The gene calls are TRBV9 and TRBJ2-1; 8 bases fit TRBD2. Germline V gene data show CDR1 as SGDLS and CDR2 as YYNGEE. Trimming removed 4 bases from V and 8 bases from J; junction bases left unmatched: 8. The CDR3 covers 14 residues.

V usage is TRBV5-1 and J usage is TRBJ2-7; 8 nucleotides line up with TRBD2. The ends lost 0 bases at V and 2 bases at J; junction bases unmatched: 4. CDR1 and CDR2 from the germline V gene are SGHRS and YFSETQ. The CDR3 covers 15 residues. CDR3: CASSLDTSGTYEQYF. CDR3 nucleotide sequence: TGCGCCAGCAGCTTGGACACTAGCGGAACCTACGAGCAGTACTTC.

The CDR3 here is CASSLDLEAFF. Written as DNA, the CDR3 is TGCGCCAGCAGCTTGGATTTGGAAGCTTTCTTT. V gene TRBV5-1 combines with J gene TRBJ1-1; the D is unclear. The V and J ends lost 0 bases and 8 bases respectively, with 5 bases between them. CDR3 size: 11 residues. The V gene's germline CDR1 is SGHRS and CDR2 YFSETQ.

This clonotype was detected many times. The chain is built from TRBV12-3 or TRBV12-4 and TRBJ1-1; D might be TRBD1 (5 bases). CDR3 length: 12 amino acids. Between the trimmed V and J ends, which lost 3 bases and 11 bases, there was a span of 13 bases. CDR3 residues: CASSLSAGKAFF. The CDR3 coding sequence is TGTGCCAGCAGTTTGAGCGCAGGGAAGGCTTTCTTT.